The rows below give T cell receptor beta chains drawn from one sample of a study of CD8 T cells in Susac syndrome. Each CDR3 protein is one row after TCRdb ran MiXCR on the immunoSEQ multiplex PCR reads. The repertoire consists of about 52,000 distinct CDR3 sequences, with roughly 93% occurring once and the leading ten covering about 0.54%. Source material: CD8+ T cells from PBMCs. These receptors all stem from a human donor with multiple sclerosis. Each CDR3 is given with its conserved first and last residue.

CSVDRASYNEQFF,TRBV29-1,TRBJ2-1
CASSEMDVDGYTF,TRBV2,TRBJ1-2
CASSESTGVEINQPQHF,TRBV25-1,TRBJ1-5
CASSWLQGVTDTQYF,TRBV7-2,TRBJ2-3
CASSYQTIMNTGELFF,TRBV6-2/TRBV6-3,TRBJ2-2
CASSSTKPTGTDTQYF,TRBV27,TRBJ2-3
CASSYLGSGGTEVFNEQFF,TRBV6-2/TRBV6-3,TRBJ2-1
CASSSMDRNTEAFF,TRBV13,TRBJ1-1
CASQTENPGLAGGLNTGELFF,TRBV27,TRBJ2-2
CASSLASGQPQHF,TRBV9,TRBJ1-5
CASSSPVTSGGAGANVLTF,TRBV7-9,TRBJ2-6
CASSYRGSAFF,TRBV11-1,TRBJ1-1
CATSPDARGSNTEAFF,TRBV15,TRBJ1-1
CAWSVPGVNTEAFF,TRBV30,TRBJ1-1
CSVEDPDRAGGYTF,TRBV29-1,TRBJ1-2
CASSLGRTEAFF,TRBV5-5,TRBJ1-1
CASSNTGGGGYTF,TRBV6-2/TRBV6-3,TRBJ1-2
CASSPEIWQRGRYEQYF,TRBV28,TRBJ2-7
CSVEQGSYGYTF,TRBV29-1,TRBJ1-2
CASSQGRGAGYGYTF,TRBV14,TRBJ1-2
CASSLAVGTGELFF,TRBV12-3/TRBV12-4,TRBJ2-2
CASSLGARGSDEQFF,TRBV7-6,TRBJ2-1
CASSQDLGQPQHF,TRBV3-1,TRBJ1-5
CASSIDTADSNTEAFF,TRBV19,TRBJ1-1
CATSNKLGDYGYTF,TRBV15,TRBJ1-2
CASTHRQLNTEAFF,TRBV2,TRBJ1-1
CASSLSGTVKTQYF,TRBV27,TRBJ2-5
CASSLVEAGDPFNYGYTF,TRBV11-2,TRBJ1-2
CSARKGPEAFF,TRBV20-1,TRBJ1-1
CASRIGSNQPQHF,TRBV12-3/TRBV12-4,TRBJ1-5
CASTIRGQGKGTSNQPQHF,TRBV6-2/TRBV6-3,TRBJ1-5
CASSPGTGWTEAFF,TRBV6-2/TRBV6-3,TRBJ1-1
CANSQDRTGTDTQYF,TRBV4-1,TRBJ2-3